This section outlines one T cell receptor beta chain sequence together with its context. The primer mix had 60 Vbeta and 13 Jbeta primers. Measured with immunoSEQ multiplex PCR; TCRdb has only the in-frame clones, and not every one. The data hold some 150,000 clones, with 60% to 80% observed a single time. This sample is part of a study of cytomegalovirus exposure and HLA in healthy donors. CDR1 LGHNA and CDR2 YSLEER come from the germline V gene. Trimming stripped 3 bases from V and 5 bases from J, with 19 bases between. The CDR3 is 16 residues long. This TCR was recovered from a man aged 55-75 years in good health and CMV-seronegative. Sequencing was done on a sample of PBMCs. The chain recombines TRBV4-3 with TRBJ2-5, with D tentatively TRBD2 (5 bases). The DNA for the CDR3 is TGCGCCAGCAGCCAGGGTAGTAGCGCGCGCGGGGAGACCCAGTACTTC. Amino acid sequence: CASSQGSSARGETQYF.